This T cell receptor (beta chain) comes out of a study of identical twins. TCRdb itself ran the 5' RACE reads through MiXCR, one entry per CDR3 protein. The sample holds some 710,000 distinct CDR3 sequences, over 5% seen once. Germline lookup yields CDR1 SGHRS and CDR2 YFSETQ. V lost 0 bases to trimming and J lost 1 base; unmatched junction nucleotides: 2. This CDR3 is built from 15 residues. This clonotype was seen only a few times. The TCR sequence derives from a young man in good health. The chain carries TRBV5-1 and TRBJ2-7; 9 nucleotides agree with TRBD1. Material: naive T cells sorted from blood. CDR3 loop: CASSLGDRVSYEQYV. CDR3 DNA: TGCGCCAGCAGCTTGGGGGACAGGGTTTCCTACGAGCAGTACGTC.